The 24 T cell receptor beta chains reported below all come from one sample, sequenced in a study of OX40 agonist ivuxolimab in advanced cancers. Libraries were constructed by the immunoSEQ multiplex PCR assay. TCRdb's version of the immuneACCESS table is confined to in-frame rearrangements and falls short of the full clone set. An unresolved V gene accounts for under half of the shortfall where checked; the remainder is of unknown origin. For this sample there are tens of thousands of clones; approximately 90% appear just once. 23% of the sample comes from the top ten. The source was CD4+ or CD8+ T cells sorted from blood, collected in a trial of the OX40 agonist ivuxolimab. Source of these receptors: an adult with an advanced solid tumor such as melanoma, head and neck, liver or kidney cancer.

The chain links TRBV7-2 to TRBJ1-1; 8 positions match TRBD1. CDR3 length: 17 residues. The ends lost 0 bases at V and 1 base at J; junction bases unmatched: 7. CDR1 is SGHTA and CDR2 is FQGNSA in the germline V gene. DNA of the CDR3: TGTGCCAGCAGCTTAGCGCGGACAGGGAGTGGGAACACTGAAGCTTTCTTT. It encodes CASSLARTGSGNTEAFF.

The chain links TRBV6-4 to TRBJ1-3; no clear D. V shed 11 bases and J shed 8 bases, with 19 bases lying between them. The V gene's germline CDR1 is MRHNA and CDR2 SNTAGT. The CDR3 extends over 13 amino acids. Here the CDR3 reads CADYRALGDTIYF. CDR3 DNA: TGTGCCGACTACCGGGCCCTAGGCGACACCATATATTTT.

The gene calls are TRBV6-1 and TRBJ2-7, with 8 nucleotides matching TRBD2. The CDR3 extends over 13 amino acids. V gave up 6 bases and J gave up 3 bases; unmatched junction bases: 4. Looked up from germline, CDR1 is MNHNS and CDR2 is SASEGT. The chain's CDR3 is CASRAGGHYEQYF. The CDR3 DNA sequence: TGTGCCAGCAGGGCGGGGGGACACTACGAGCAGTACTTC.

The V and J genes are TRBV21-1 and TRBJ2-5. TRBV21-1 is listed as a pseudogene. CDR3 length: 15 residues. The CDR3, as DNA: TGTGCCAGCAGCAAAGAGGGTCATAGACAAGAGACCCAGTACTTC. Translated, it gives CASSKEGHRQETQYF.

In this sample, this clone turned up once. The chain uses TRBV9 and TRBJ2-3; TRBD2 matches at 7 bases. The CDR3 is 16 amino acids. Germline lookup yields CDR1 SGDLS and CDR2 YYNGEE. J lost 3 bases, V lost 4 bases, and 11 bases had no gene match. The CDR3, as DNA: TGTGCCAGCAGCCCTGGGGGGGGTCTGGGAACAGATACGCAGTATTTT. Its translation is CASSPGGGLGTDTQYF.

The V gene is TRBV5-1, the J gene TRBJ2-7, with 7 positions matching TRBD2. The trim removed 1 base at V and 2 bases at J, leaving 9 bases unmatched. Germline V gene data show CDR1 as SGHRS and CDR2 as YFSETQ. The CDR3 contains 16 residues. This CDR3 reads CASSLTILADPYEQYF. In DNA, the CDR3 is TGCGCCAGCAGCTTGACTATTCTAGCGGACCCCTACGAGCAGTACTTC.

This chain uses TRBV5-1 with TRBJ1-2; D is undetermined. The V end was cut by 2 bases, the J end by 6 bases, with 8 bases between. The CDR3 contains 12 residues. Germline CDR1 SGHRS, CDR2 YFSETQ. In DNA form, the CDR3 reads TGCGCCAGCAGCTTAAAACGAGATGGCTACACCTTC. Protein product: CASSLKRDGYTF.

J is TRBJ2-5 and V is TRBV7-9; D gene uncertain. This CDR3 spans 14 amino acids. The ends were cut back, 0 bases at V and 2 bases at J, with 7 bases in the middle. Germline CDR1 is SEHNR and CDR2 is FQNEAQ (reference sequence). This CDR3 is CASSLARQQETQYF. As DNA, the CDR3 is TGTGCCAGCAGCTTAGCGCGGCAACAAGAGACCCAGTACTTC.

The rearrangement joins TRBV5-1 to TRBJ2-7; D not resolved. Trimming removed 0 bases at V and 2 bases at J, with 6 bases between. The germline V gene has CDR1 SGHRS and CDR2 YFSETQ. The CDR3 has 13 residues. The CDR3 nucleotides read TGCGCCAGCAGCTTGGCTAGGGCCTACGAGCAGTACTTC. This translates into CASSLARAYEQYF.

J is TRBJ2-3 and V is TRBV27; a possible D gene is TRBD1 (5 bases). Germline-derived CDR1 and CDR2 are MNHEY and SMNVEV (reference sequence). CDR3 length: 16 residues. With 3 bases removed from V and 1 base from J, the gap between germline ends came to 14 bases. The CDR3 reads CASSFVRVVGTDTQYF. CDR3 DNA: TGTGCCAGCAGTTTTGTCAGGGTGGTGGGCACAGATACGCAGTATTTT.

In nucleotides, the CDR3 is TGTGCCATCAGTGAGCGGACTAGCGGGATTTACAATGAGCAGTTCTTC. The encoded protein is CAISERTSGIYNEQFF. The chain joins TRBV10-3 to TRBJ2-1; 12 bases are a match to TRBD2. The CDR3 extends over 16 amino acids. Germline V gives CDR1 ENHRY, CDR2 SYGVKD. With V trimmed by 2 bases and J by 4 bases, 3 bases remained unmatched.

The V gene is TRBV7-9, the J gene TRBJ2-7; the D is unclear. CDR1 and CDR2 from the germline V gene are SEHNR and FQNEAQ (reference sequence). V was trimmed by 4 bases and J by 2 bases, leaving 3 bases between them. The CDR3 is 11 amino acids. The CDR3 is CASSSAYEQYF. The CDR3 DNA is TGTGCCAGCAGCTCCGCCTACGAGCAGTACTTC.

A few counts support this clone. The chain combines TRBV4-1 with TRBJ2-1; 12 bases agree with TRBD2. V was clipped by 4 bases and J by 9 bases; unmatched bases: 7. Germline lookup yields CDR1 MGHRA and CDR2 YSYEKL. The CDR3 spans 15 residues. The CDR3 bases are TGCGCCAGCAGCCCTCGACTAGCGGGAGCGACTGAGCAGTTCTTC. Protein sequence: CASSPRLAGATEQFF.

The chain has TRBV6-4 and TRBJ2-1, with TRBD2 identical over 9 bases. V gave up 3 bases and J gave up 12 bases; unmatched junction bases: 9. This CDR3 region has 14 residues. Germline V CDR1 and CDR2: MRHNA, SNTAGT. Here the CDR3 DNA reads TGTGCCAGCAGTGAACTAGCGGGCATTGATGGGCAGTTCTTC. Protein sequence: CASSELAGIDGQFF.

The chain links TRBV5-1 to TRBJ2-7; no definite D call. Germline V CDR1 and CDR2: SGHRS, YFSETQ. The CDR3 runs 14 residues. Trimming took 1 base from V and 3 from J, leaving 11 bases between them. In nucleotides, the CDR3 is TGCGCCAGCAGCTTGCAAACTGCTCACTACGAGCAGTACTTC. It encodes CASSLQTAHYEQYF.

The chain joins TRBV10-1 to TRBJ1-1; no clear D gene. The CDR3 covers 14 residues. Trimming took off 0 bases at V and 1 base at J, with 6 bases between the two ends. Germline loops: CDR1 WNHNN, CDR2 SYGVQD (reference sequence). CDR3 region: CASSESLGNTEAFF. DNA of the CDR3: TGCGCCAGCAGTGAGTCGTTGGGGAACACTGAAGCTTTCTTT.

The chain recombines TRBV13 with TRBJ1-1; D gene unclear. CDR3 length: 13 residues. Germline V lookup: CDR1 PRHDT, CDR2 FYEKMQ (reference sequence). Trimming cost V 6 bases and J 0 bases, with 8 bases left between them. Here the CDR3 reads CASRPELNTEAFF. DNA of the CDR3: TGTGCCAGCAGACCCGAACTGAACACTGAAGCTTTCTTT.

The chain carries TRBV6-4 and TRBJ2-1, with 9 positions matching TRBD1. V gave up 3 bases and J gave up 4 bases; unmatched junction bases: 4. Germline V gene sequence: CDR1 MRHNA, CDR2 SNTAGT. The CDR3 sequence is 15 residues long. This CDR3 is CASSETGGGYNEQFF. The CDR3, as DNA: TGTGCCAGCAGTGAAACAGGGGGCGGGTACAATGAGCAGTTCTTC.

Comment on this clone: A read error may account for a junction end that differs from germline. The rearrangement uses TRBV11-2 and TRBJ1-2; D may be TRBD1 (5 bases). The germline V gene has CDR1 SGHAT and CDR2 FQNNGV. The CDR3 loop spans 14 amino acids. The CDR3 loop reads CASSLGTGNYGYTF. CDR3 coding DNA: TGTGCCAGCAGTTTAGGGACCGGAAACTATGGCTACACCTTC.

The V gene is TRBV29-1, the J gene TRBJ2-7; TRBD2 matches at 7 bases. After removal of 2 bases from V and 6 bases from J, the junction contained 4 bases not matched to a gene. The germline V gene encodes CDR1 SQVTM and CDR2 ANQGSEA. The CDR3 length is 12 residues. Written as DNA, the CDR3 is TGCAGCGTTGAAAAATGGGAGGGCGAGCAGTACTTC. This encodes CSVEKWEGEQYF.

The chain has TRBV27 and TRBJ2-2; 10 bases align to TRBD2. There are 17 residues in the CDR3. The germline gives CDR1 MNHEY, CDR2 SMNVEV (reference sequence). The ends lost 2 bases at V and 5 bases at J; junction bases unmatched: 8. In DNA form, the CDR3 reads TGTGCCAGCAGTTTAAATAGCGGGAGGTTAAAAACCGGGGAGCTGTTTTTT. It codes for CASSLNSGRLKTGELFF.

V and J are TRBV5-1 and TRBJ2-3, with 7 bases identical to TRBD2. Germline V gene sequence: CDR1 SGHRS, CDR2 YFSETQ. V lost 0 bases, J lost 7 bases, and 5 bases stayed unmatched. The CDR3 has 14 amino acids. CDR3 sequence (DNA): TGCGCCAGCAGCTTGGATCTAGCGGACTATACGCAGTATTTT. Its translation: CASSLDLADYTQYF.

The rearrangement joins TRBV14 to TRBJ2-1, with 10 bases lining up with TRBD2. There are 18 residues in the CDR3. The V gene end was trimmed by 2 bases and the J gene end by 4 bases; junction bases not matched to a gene: 11. CDR1 and CDR2 (germline): SGHDN, FVKESK. The CDR3 here is CASSQPLPGLATYNEQFF. In DNA, the CDR3 is TGTGCCAGCAGCCAACCCCTGCCGGGACTAGCGACTTACAATGAGCAGTTCTTC.

The V call is TRBV10-3, the J call TRBJ2-3; no clear D gene. The CDR3 is 13 residues long. V was pared by 7 bases and J by 4 bases, with 12 bases between. Per germline, CDR1 ENHRY and CDR2 SYGVKD. CDR3 DNA sequence: TGTGCCATCACAGACCCTCCGGCAGATACGCAGTATTTT. This gives the protein CAITDPPADTQYF.